This TCR beta chain originates from a study of shared clonotypes between healthy human individuals. Germline CDR1 and CDR2: MNHGY and SAAAGT. The CDR3 has 13 amino acids. V lost 5 bases, J lost 8 bases, and 15 bases lay in between. The assay was immunoSEQ multiplex PCR, and TCRdb's table has in-frame clones only and misses some. The data show about 1.1 million clones, about four fifths seen once. The sample taken for sequencing was memory CD4+ T cells from PBMCs. The subset here: CD45RA-negative fraction. J is TRBJ1-1 and V is TRBV6-8; tentative D call: TRBD1 (6 bases). This TCR came from a man aged 18 to 35 in good health. Some clones in this sample may be carry-over from other donors' samples. Here the CDR3 reads CASSDRSPREAFF. The DNA for the CDR3 is TGTGCCAGCAGTGACAGGTCCCCCCGAGAAGCTTTCTTT.